Presented here are 5 T cell receptor beta chains from one specimen sequenced in a study of CD8 T cells in Susac syndrome (dated by TCRdb to between 2019 and 2020). Libraries were made using the immunoSEQ multiplex PCR assay. RNA was extracted using the RNeasy kit, and roughly 0.5 to 1 microgram was reverse transcribed with random hexamers. TCRdb reprocessing: public reads trimmed at Q25 with fastp, clones called with MiXCR, in-frame beta chains kept. Duplicate CDR3 protein sequences are folded into a single record with the most common DNA and genes. The sample contains approximately 130,000 distinct CDR3 sequences, about 90% of them found a single time. The ten largest clones capture around 0.24% of the sample. The sample comprised CD8+ T cells from PBMCs. These receptors all stem from a human donor with multiple sclerosis.

Here the CDR3 DNA reads TGTGCCAGCAGCCAAGGACTAGAATACGAGCAGTACTTC. Residues: CASSQGLEYEQYF. The chain is built from TRBV4-2 and TRBJ2-7; TRBD2 might be the D (6 bases). This CDR3 contains 13 residues. V was shortened by 1 base and J by 4 bases, with 8 bases between the two germline ends. The germline V gene has CDR1 LGHNA and CDR2 YNFKEQ.

This sequence joins TRBV24-1 and TRBJ2-2; 8 nucleotides agree with TRBD2. This CDR3 spans 16 amino acids. The germline CDR1 and CDR2 sequences are KGHDR and SFDVKD. V trimming: 6 bases; J trimming: 6 bases; junction bases outside the gene matches: 11. Here the CDR3 DNA reads TGTGCCACCAGTCTGGGCCCTCTTAGCGGGGCCGGGGAGCTGTTTTTT. This codes for CATSLGPLSGAGELFF.

The chain recombines TRBV28 with TRBJ2-5; 12 bases align to TRBD2. V was pared by 4 bases and J by 1 base, with 13 bases of the junction left unmatched. This CDR3 comprises 19 residues. From germline, CDR1 is MDHEN and CDR2 SYDVKM. The CDR3 DNA is TGTGCCAGCAGTTCGGCTATCATTAGACTAGCGGGGGTCCAAGAGACCCAGTACTTC. The encoded protein is CASSSAIIRLAGVQETQYF. The variable domain in full, with the rest retrieved from reference TRBV28 and TRBJ2-5, is DVKVTQSSRYLVKRTGEKVFLECVQDMDHENMFWYRQDPGLGLRLIYFSYDVKMKEKGDIPEGYSVSREKKERFSLILESASTNQTSMYLCASSSAIIRLAGVQETQYFGPGTRLLVL.

This chain uses TRBV12-3 or TRBV12-4 with TRBJ1-5, with TRBD1 matching over 7 bases. This CDR3 spans 14 amino acids. The J segment lost 7 bases and the V segment lost 5 bases, leaving 8 bases of the junction unmatched. The CDR3, as DNA: TGTGCCAGCAGTGAGACAGGGAATTGGCAGCCCCAGCATTTT. Amino acid sequence: CASSETGNWQPQHF.

The gene calls are TRBV24-1 and TRBJ2-3; TRBD2 matches 13 bases. CDR3 length equals 17 residues. After removal of 4 bases from V and 3 bases from J, the junction contained 6 bases not matched to a gene. Germline CDR1 KGHDR, CDR2 SFDVKD. CDR3 nucleotide sequence: TGTGCCACCAGTGACCCCCGGGGACTAGCGGGAACAGATACGCAGTATTTT. This encodes CATSDPRGLAGTDTQYF.